These 4 T cell receptor beta chains originate from one sample sequenced in a study of T cells in tuberculosis. This sample's time point: new active TB diagnosis, blood taken before or within 7 days of starting treatment. The repertoire was sequenced with immunoSEQ multiplex PCR; TCRdb's copy has only in-frame clones and lacks some. The sample comprises about 22,000 clones, approximately 85% of which are singletons, and 15% rests with the top ten. The sample here was PBMCs, taken at tuberculosis diagnosis. The receptors were sampled from an adult with tuberculosis.

This rearrangement joins TRBV6-5 to TRBJ1-1; D is unclear. The CDR3 is 15 residues long. V was cut by 0 bases and J by 2 bases, with 10 bases left in between. The germline V gene encodes CDR1 MNHEY and CDR2 SVGAGI. CDR3 nucleotide sequence: TGTGCCAGCAGTTACTCTACAGCCCCAAACACTGAAGCTTTCTTT. Its translation is CASSYSTAPNTEAFF.

The chain uses TRBV27 and TRBJ1-1; 7 bases match TRBD1. CDR3 length equals 14 residues. The germline CDR1 and CDR2 sequences are MNHEY and SMNVEV (reference sequence). V dropped 8 bases and J dropped 4; count of bases not matched to a gene: 10. The CDR3 loop reads CASGNRGVSTEAFF. Written as DNA, the CDR3 is TGTGCCAGCGGGAACAGGGGCGTTAGCACTGAAGCTTTCTTT.

V usage is TRBV6-5 and J usage is TRBJ1-5; D ambiguous. Germline CDR1 and CDR2: MNHEY and SVGAGI. The CDR3 runs 12 residues. V lost 6 bases and J 7 bases, leaving 10 bases between the germline ends. In DNA, the CDR3 is TGTGCCAGCAGGAGGGTGGGCCAGCCCCAGCATTTT. Its translation: CASRRVGQPQHF.

The rearrangement joins TRBV4-1 to TRBJ2-7; 8 nucleotides match TRBD1. CDR1 and CDR2 from the germline V gene are MGHRA and YSYEKL. The CDR3 is 12 amino acids. V lost 4 bases and J lost 12; bases outside the gene matches: 8. DNA for the CDR3: TGCGCCAGCAGCCTGGGACAGGCCACTCTGTACTTC. This gives the protein CASSLGQATLYF.